Given below is one T cell receptor beta chain in context. CDR1 is SEHNR and CDR2 is FQNEAQ in the germline V gene (reference sequence). The CDR3 spans 14 residues. V shed 5 bases and J 4 bases; nucleotides not matched to a gene: 7. This specimen comes from a study of blood T cell repertoires in COVID-19. Looking at the study overall: Acute-phase and convalescent COVID-19 samples originated in the United States, Italy and Spain. The analysed material was cDNA or gDNA that came from T cells, B-cell-depleted T cells, or PBMCs.

Original methodology: From reference gene primer amplification, estimates of nucleated cell counts were derived. Libraries were prepared by immunoSEQ multiplex PCR; TCRdb keeps only in-frame clonotypes and omits some of them. V, J and clone size reflect that table, while D and trimming were determined from the DNA. The table includes roughly 100,000 clones, 84% detected once. This clonotype was sampled from a man aged 35 to 55 with active or convalescent COVID-19. The rearrangement joins TRBV7-9 to TRBJ2-7, with 8 bases identical to TRBD2. Sequencing input: peripheral blood. DNA of the CDR3: TGTGCCAGCAGCCCGGGACTAGTTGGTTACGAGCAGTACTTC. Protein sequence: CASSPGLVGYEQYF.